One and the same sample provided the 14 T cell receptor beta chains below, sequenced in a study of response to subunit inactivated influenza vaccine. TCRdb re-analysed the RT-PCR reads in MiXCR, keeping a single row per CDR3 protein. Counted here are fewer than 650,000 distinct CDR3 sequences, 10% to 15% occurring once; the ten biggest clones make up around 13%. The sample consisted of PBMCs from blood, taken 45 days after vaccination. These receptors originate from a man aged 50-60 years who received an inactivated influenza vaccine.

This chain connects TRBV6-1 to TRBJ1-1; TRBD1 aligns across 9 bases. V shed 10 bases and J 5 bases; nucleotides not matched to a gene: 14. The CDR3 spans 15 residues. Germline CDR1 reads MNHNS; CDR2 reads SASEGT. CDR3 nucleotide sequence: TGTGCCACGATCGACACAGGGGGCATCTCTACTGAAGCTTTCTTT. Protein: CATIDTGGISTEAFF.

This clonotype was recorded a few times. The chain joins TRBV20-1 to TRBJ2-1; D ambiguous. Germline CDR1 is DFQATT and CDR2 is SNEGSKA (reference sequence). The V end lost 0 bases, the J end lost 0 bases, and 9 bases lay between the germline ends. CDR3 length: 15 residues. CDR3: CSARDFRDSYNEQFF. CDR3 nucleotide sequence: TGCAGTGCTAGAGATTTCCGCGACTCCTACAATGAGCAGTTCTTC.

This sequence joins TRBV20-1 and TRBJ2-3, with 7 bases fitting TRBD2. Germline CDR1 reads DFQATT; CDR2 reads SNEGSKA (reference sequence). V gave up 6 bases and J gave up 2 bases; unmatched junction bases: 11. This CDR3 has 15 amino acids. In DNA, the CDR3 is TGCAGTGCCTGGGAGCCTAGCGGTATCACAGATACGCAGTATTTT. Amino acid sequence: CSAWEPSGITDTQYF.

This clonotype turned up a few times. V gene TRBV23-1 combines with J gene TRBJ2-7; D possibly corresponds to TRBD1 (6 bases). TRBV23-1 is identified as an open reading frame with a role that is uncertain. The CDR3 consists of 18 residues. V was cut by 4 bases and J by 5 bases, with 27 bases left in between. The CDR3 spells CASSPYIPTRGRIHEQYF. CDR3 bases: TGCGCCAGCAGTCCATATATTCCCACGAGGGGGAGAATCCACGAGCAGTACTTC.

This clonotype was found many times. The chain has TRBV3-1 and TRBJ1-1; 7 bases match TRBD1. The V segment lost 4 bases and the J segment 4 bases; nucleotides outside the gene matches: 9. Per germline, CDR1 LGHDT and CDR2 YNNKEL (reference sequence). CDR3 length: 15 amino acids. DNA of the CDR3: TGTGCCAGCAGCCCCACCGGGGCAGGGGGCACTGAAGCTTTCTTT. Translation: CASSPTGAGGTEAFF. Drawing the rest from reference TRBV3-1 and TRBJ1-1, the complete variable domain is DTAVSQTPKYLVTQMGNDKSIKCEQNLGHDTMYWYKQDSKKFLKIMFSYNNKELIINETVPNRFSPKSPDKAHLNLHINSLELGDSAVYFCASSPTGAGGTEAFFGQGTRLTVV.

This clonotype was seen at least ten times. The chain recombines TRBV7-2 with TRBJ2-3, with D tentatively TRBD2 (5 bases). The germline V and J ends were trimmed by 5 bases and 4 bases, with 16 bases remaining between them. CDR1 SGHTA and CDR2 FQGNSA come from the germline V gene. CDR3 length equals 15 residues. The CDR3 region is CASSRRSSSPDTQYF. DNA of the CDR3: TGTGCCAGCAGCCGAAGGTCTAGCTCCCCAGATACGCAGTATTTT.

This clonotype was found many times. V is TRBV20-1 and J is TRBJ2-2; 8 bases align to TRBD1. V was clipped by 0 bases and J by 3 bases; unmatched bases: 12. The CDR3 totals 18 residues. Per the germline V gene, CDR1 is DFQATT and CDR2 is SNEGSKA (reference sequence). CDR3 residues: CSARDLSARTGYTGELFF. Written as DNA, the CDR3 is TGCAGTGCTAGAGATCTCTCGGCAAGGACAGGGTACACCGGGGAGCTGTTTTTT.

In its sample, this clonotype was seen a few times. The chain recombines TRBV6-1 with TRBJ2-2; D unresolved. Trimming stripped 8 bases from V and 7 bases from J, with 14 bases between. The CDR3 loop spans 13 amino acids. Per the germline V gene, CDR1 is MNHNS and CDR2 is SASEGT. The CDR3 DNA sequence: TGTGCCAGCTTAATACGGTTGGGCGGGGAGCTGTTTTTT. Amino acids: CASLIRLGGELFF.

The sample holds a few counts of this clonotype. The chain combines TRBV24-1 with TRBJ2-3; D remains ambiguous. Germline CDR1 KGHDR, CDR2 SFDVKD. V was trimmed by 2 bases and J by 0 bases, leaving 8 bases between them. The CDR3 is 15 amino acids. CDR3 in DNA: TGTGCCACCAGTGATTCGGCGGATAGCACAGATACGCAGTATTTT. Translation: CATSDSADSTDTQYF.

This sequence joins TRBV20-1 and TRBJ2-1; 11 positions agree with TRBD2. The CDR3 is 14 residues long. J gave up 6 bases and V 6 bases, and 7 bases lay outside the gene matches. Germline assignment: CDR1 DFQATT and CDR2 SNEGSKA (reference sequence). The CDR3 region has the DNA TGCAGTGCGCAGCTAGCGGGAGGTTCCAATGAGCAGTTCTTC. Its protein product is CSAQLAGGSNEQFF.

The chain couples TRBV5-1 to TRBJ1-2, with TRBD1 as a possible D gene (5 bases). Trimming stripped 0 bases from V and 5 bases from J, with 8 bases between. The CDR3 contains 13 residues. CDR1 is SGHRS and CDR2 is YFSETQ in the germline V gene. Here the CDR3 DNA reads TGCGCCAGCAGCTTGGAGCGGGGGTATGGCTACACCTTC. The encoded protein is CASSLERGYGYTF. The full variable domain, its missing parts supplied by reference TRBV5-1 and TRBJ1-2, is KAGVTQTPRYLIKTRGQQVTLSCSPISGHRSVSWYQQTPGQGLQFLFEYFSETQRNKGNFPGRFSGRQFSNSRSEMNVSTLELGDSALYLCASSLERGYGYTFGSGTRLTVV.

The chain joins TRBV5-1 to TRBJ2-7, with unresolved D. Looked up from germline, CDR1 is SGHRS and CDR2 is YFSETQ. V lost 0 bases and J lost 10, with 14 bases in between. The CDR3 spans 13 residues. CDR3 in DNA: TGCGCCAGCAGCTTGGCCGGGCATAGCAGTCAGTACTTC. Its protein is CASSLAGHSSQYF.

This chain links TRBV20-1 with TRBJ1-1; perhaps TRBD1 as D (5 bases). The ends were cut back, 6 bases at V and 4 bases at J, with 21 bases in the middle. The CDR3 runs 15 residues. Germline V gene data show CDR1 as DFQATT and CDR2 as SNEGSKA (reference sequence). CDR3 sequence reads: CSADLREVEATEAFF. For the CDR3, the DNA is TGCAGTGCAGATCTCAGGGAAGTTGAGGCCACTGAAGCTTTCTTT.

A single count supports this clonotype. DNA of the CDR3: TGTGCCAGCAGTGACGACGTGCTACGTATGGAGACCCAGTACTTC. Protein sequence: CASSDDVLRMETQYF. This chain uses TRBV6-2 or TRBV6-3 with TRBJ2-5; D gene ambiguous. CDR1 is MNHEY, CDR2 SVGEGT, per germline. Trimming took off 5 bases at V and 5 bases at J, with 18 bases between the two ends. This CDR3 region has 15 residues.